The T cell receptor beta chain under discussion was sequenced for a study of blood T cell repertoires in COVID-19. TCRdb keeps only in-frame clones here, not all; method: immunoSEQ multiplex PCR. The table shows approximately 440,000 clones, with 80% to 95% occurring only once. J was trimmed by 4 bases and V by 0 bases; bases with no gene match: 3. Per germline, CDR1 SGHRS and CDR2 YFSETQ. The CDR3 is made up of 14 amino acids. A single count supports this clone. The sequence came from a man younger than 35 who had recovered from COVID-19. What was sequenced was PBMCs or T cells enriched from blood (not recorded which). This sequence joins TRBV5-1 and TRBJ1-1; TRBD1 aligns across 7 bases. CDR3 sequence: CASSLAGTVTEAFF. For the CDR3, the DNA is TGCGCCAGCAGCTTGGCAGGGACAGTCACTGAAGCTTTCTTT.